This TCR beta chain stems from a study of PD-1 blockade in classical Hodgkin lymphoma. Only in-frame clones appear in the TCRdb table, and some are missing; sequencing was by immunoSEQ multiplex PCR. The sample has tens of thousands of clones, over 60% seen once. V was pared by 6 bases and J by 4 bases, with 12 bases of the junction left unmatched. Germline V lookup: CDR1 LNHDA, CDR2 SQIVND (reference sequence). The CDR3 length is 16 residues. No patient escaped relapse after autologous stem cell transplantation, and brentuximab vedotin exposure varied. The sequenced sample was peripheral blood mononuclear cells (PBMCs), obtained before the second cycle of nivolumab. The chain couples TRBV19 to TRBJ2-3; 8 positions match TRBD1. The source of this sequence is a human donor with classical Hodgkin lymphoma. In nucleotides, the CDR3 is TGTGCCAGTAGCCCGCTTGCGGCAGGGGGCCCAGATACGCAGTATTTT. It yields the protein CASSPLAAGGPDTQYF.